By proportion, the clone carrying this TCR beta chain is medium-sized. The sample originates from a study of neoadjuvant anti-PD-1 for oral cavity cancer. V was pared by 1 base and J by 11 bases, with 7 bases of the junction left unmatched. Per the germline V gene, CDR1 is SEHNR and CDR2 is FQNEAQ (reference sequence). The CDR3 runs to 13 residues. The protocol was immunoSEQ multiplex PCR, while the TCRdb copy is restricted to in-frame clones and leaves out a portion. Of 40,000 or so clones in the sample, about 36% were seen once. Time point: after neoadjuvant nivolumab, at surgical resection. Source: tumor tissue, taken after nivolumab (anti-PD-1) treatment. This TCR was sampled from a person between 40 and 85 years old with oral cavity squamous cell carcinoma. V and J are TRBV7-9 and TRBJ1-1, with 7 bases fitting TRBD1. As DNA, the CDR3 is TGTGCCAGCAGCTTAGGACAGGGTGGGGGTGCTTTCTTT. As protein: CASSLGQGGGAFF.